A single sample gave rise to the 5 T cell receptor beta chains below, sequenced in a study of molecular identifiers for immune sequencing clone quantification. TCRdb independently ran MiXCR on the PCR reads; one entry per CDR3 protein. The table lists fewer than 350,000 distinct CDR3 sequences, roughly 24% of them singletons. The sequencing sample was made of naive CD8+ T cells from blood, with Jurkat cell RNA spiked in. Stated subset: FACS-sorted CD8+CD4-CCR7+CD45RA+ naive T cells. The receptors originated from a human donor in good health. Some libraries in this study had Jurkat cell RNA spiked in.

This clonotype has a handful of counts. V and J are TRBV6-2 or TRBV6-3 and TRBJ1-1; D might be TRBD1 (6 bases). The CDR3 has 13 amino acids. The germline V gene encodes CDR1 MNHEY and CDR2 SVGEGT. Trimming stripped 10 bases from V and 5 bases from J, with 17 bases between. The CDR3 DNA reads TGTGCCATATCAGGGGAAGGAAGGACTGAAGCTTTCTTT. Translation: CAISGEGRTEAFF.

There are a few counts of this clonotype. The CDR3 DNA reads TGCAGCGTTGAAGTTGGCGGGACTAGCGGGAGTTGGGACTCCTACAATGAGCAGTTCTTC. This codes for CSVEVGGTSGSWDSYNEQFF. The chain couples TRBV29-1 to TRBJ2-1; TRBD2 agrees at 14 bases. V lost 1 base and J lost 0; bases outside the gene matches: 11. Germline V lookup: CDR1 SQVTM, CDR2 ANQGSEA. CDR3 length: 20 residues.

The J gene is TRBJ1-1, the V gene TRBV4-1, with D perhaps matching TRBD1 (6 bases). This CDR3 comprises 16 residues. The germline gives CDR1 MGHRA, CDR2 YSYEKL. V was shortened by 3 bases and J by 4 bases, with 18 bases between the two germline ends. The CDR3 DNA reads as TGCGCCAGCAGCCACCAAGCAAACAGGGTTGGCACTGAAGCTTTCTTT. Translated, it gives CASSHQANRVGTEAFF.

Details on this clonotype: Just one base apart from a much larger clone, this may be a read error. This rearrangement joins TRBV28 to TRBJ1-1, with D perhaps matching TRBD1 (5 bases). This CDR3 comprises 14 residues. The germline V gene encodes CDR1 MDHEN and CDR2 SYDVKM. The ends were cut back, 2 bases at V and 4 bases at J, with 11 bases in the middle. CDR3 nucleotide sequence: TGTGCCAGCAGTTTACGGGGCAGTGTCACTGAAGCTTTCTTT. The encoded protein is CASSLRGSVTEAFF.

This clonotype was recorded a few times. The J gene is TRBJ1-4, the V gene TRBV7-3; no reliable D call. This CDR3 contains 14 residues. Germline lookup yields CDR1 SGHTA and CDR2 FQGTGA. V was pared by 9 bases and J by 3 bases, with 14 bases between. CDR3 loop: CARAAPGANEKLFF. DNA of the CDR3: TGTGCCAGGGCCGCCCCAGGAGCTAATGAAAAACTGTTTTTT.